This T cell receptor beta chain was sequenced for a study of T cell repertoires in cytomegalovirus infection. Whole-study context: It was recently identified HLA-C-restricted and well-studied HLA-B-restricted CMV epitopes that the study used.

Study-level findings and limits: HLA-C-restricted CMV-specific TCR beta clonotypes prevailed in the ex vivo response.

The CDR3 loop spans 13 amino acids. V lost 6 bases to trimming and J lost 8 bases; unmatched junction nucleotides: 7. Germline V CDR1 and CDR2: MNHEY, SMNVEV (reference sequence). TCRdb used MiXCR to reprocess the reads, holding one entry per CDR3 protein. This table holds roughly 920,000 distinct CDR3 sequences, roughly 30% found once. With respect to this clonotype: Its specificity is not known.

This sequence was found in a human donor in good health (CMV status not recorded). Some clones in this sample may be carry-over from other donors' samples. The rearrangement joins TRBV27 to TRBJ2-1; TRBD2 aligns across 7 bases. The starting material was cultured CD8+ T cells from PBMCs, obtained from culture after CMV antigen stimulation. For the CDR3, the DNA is TGTGCCAGCAGCAGGACTAGATCACATGAGCAGTTCTTC. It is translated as CASSRTRSHEQFF.